These 29 T cell receptor beta chains were all obtained from the same sample, sequenced in a study of blood T cells in healthy people across ages. Primers used in a second PCR of roughly 6 to 11 cycles were a sample-barcoded 5' primer and a J-beta primer mix. TCRdb independently ran MiXCR on the 5' RACE reads; one entry per CDR3 protein. The table records nearly 1 million distinct CDR3 sequences, roughly 51% of them present only once. Sequenced input: blood. Every receptor here comes from a woman aged 60 to 75 in good health.

The V gene is TRBV2, the J gene TRBJ1-1; D not resolved. V was shortened by 8 bases and J by 3 bases, with 16 bases between the two germline ends. Germline lookup yields CDR1 SNHLY and CDR2 FYNNEI. The CDR3 extends over 14 amino acids. For the CDR3, the DNA is TGTGCCAGCGTCCGGGCTCCCCTAGACACTGAAGCTTTCTTT. Translated, it gives CASVRAPLDTEAFF.

The chain links TRBV2 to TRBJ2-5, with unresolved D. There are 13 residues in the CDR3. V was pared by 11 bases and J by 11 bases, with 24 bases between. Germline V gene lookup returns CDR1 SNHLY and CDR2 FYNNEI. The CDR3 coding sequence is TGTGCCGCGCGCCATAGCAATTACAATGAGCAGTACTTC. This encodes CAARHSNYNEQYF. The whole variable domain, remainder taken from reference TRBV2 and TRBJ2-5, is EPEVTQTPSHQVTQMGQEVILRCVPISNHLYFYWYRQILGQKVEFLVSFYNNEISEKSEIFDDQFSVERPDGSNFTLKIRSTKLEDSAMYFCAARHSNYNEQYFGPGTRLLVL.

This chain uses TRBV2 with TRBJ2-1, with 12 bases matching TRBD2. In germline, CDR1 is SNHLY, CDR2 FYNNEI. CDR3 length: 16 amino acids. The V segment lost 1 base and the J segment 4 bases; nucleotides outside the gene matches: 2. The CDR3 nucleotides are TGTGCCAGCAGTGAAGGGGGACTAGCGGGTTACAATGAGCAGTTCTTC. Protein product: CASSEGGLAGYNEQFF. The complete variable domain, with remaining parts taken from reference TRBV2 and TRBJ2-1, reads EPEVTQTPSHQVTQMGQEVILRCVPISNHLYFYWYRQILGQKVEFLVSFYNNEISEKSEIFDDQFSVERPDGSNFTLKIRSTKLEDSAMYFCASSEGGLAGYNEQFFGPGTRLTVL.

V is TRBV12-3 or TRBV12-4 and J is TRBJ2-7; 13 nucleotides line up with TRBD2. V was clipped by 7 bases and J by 2 bases; unmatched bases: 5. The CDR3 is made up of 15 amino acids. CDR3 DNA: TGTGCCAGCAACCGGGGACTAGCGGGAACCTACGAGCAGTACTTC. Translation gives CASNRGLAGTYEQYF.

This clonotype was detected only a few times. The chain is built from TRBV21-1 and TRBJ2-5; TRBD2, as called in the table, went unchecked against the DNA. TRBV21-1 is noted as a pseudogene. The CDR3 extends over 15 amino acids. In nucleotides, the CDR3 is TGTGCCAGCAGCAAAGGACGGGAGGCCTGGGAGACCCAGTACTTC. As protein: CASSKGREAWETQYF.

The genes are TRBV7-2 and TRBJ1-2; a weak D match, TRBD1 (5 bases). The CDR3 contains 14 residues. CDR1 SGHTA and CDR2 FQGNSA come from the germline V gene. Between the trimmed V and J ends, which lost 4 bases and 4 bases, there was a span of 13 bases. CDR3 region: CASSSTGTSYGYTF. Here the CDR3 DNA reads TGTGCCAGCAGCTCTACCGGGACCTCCTATGGCTACACCTTC.

The chain recombines TRBV24-1 with TRBJ2-5; 11 bases are a match to TRBD2. This CDR3 has 16 residues. Unmatched junction bases numbered 11, after V lost 1 base and J lost 11 bases. Germline CDR1 and CDR2: KGHDR and SFDVKD. The CDR3 DNA reads as TGTGCCACCAGTGATTTTAGCGGGAGGGGATTTAATGAGCAGTACTTC. Its translation is CATSDFSGRGFNEQYF.

CDR3 coding DNA: TGTGCCAGCAGCTCATTGATAGCGCAAGAGACCCAGTACTTC. Translating it yields CASSSLIAQETQYF. The chain has TRBV7-2 and TRBJ2-5; a possible D gene is TRBD2 (5 bases). V was cut by 4 bases and J by 2 bases, with 11 bases left in between. This CDR3 contains 14 residues. In germline, CDR1 is SGHTA, CDR2 FQGNSA.

This clonotype was recorded once. The chain carries TRBV14 and TRBJ2-4, with TRBD2 identical over 10 bases. Losses at the gene ends were 0 bases for V and 1 base for J; bases not matched to a gene: 3. The germline V gene has CDR1 SGHDN and CDR2 FVKESK. CDR3 length: 17 amino acids. CDR3 in DNA: TGTGCCAGCAGCCAAGAACGAGCGGGAGGGGCCAAAAACATTCAGTACTTC. Protein: CASSQERAGGAKNIQYF.

The V and J genes are TRBV30 and TRBJ2-7; a possible D gene is TRBD2 (6 bases). This CDR3 is 15 amino acids long. Germline V gene sequence: CDR1 GTSNPN, CDR2 SVGIG (reference sequence). V was clipped by 5 bases and J by 2 bases, with 19 bases between them. CDR3 sequence: CAWSFSGKNPYEQYF. In nucleotides, the CDR3 is TGTGCCTGGTCCTTTAGCGGAAAGAATCCCTACGAGCAGTACTTC.

The chain links TRBV4-3 to TRBJ1-2; no definite D call. This CDR3 is built from 15 residues. Germline V lookup: CDR1 LGHNA, CDR2 YSLEER. Trimming removed 0 bases at V and 7 bases at J, with 15 bases between. This chain's CDR3 is CASSQETGRSGGYTF. As DNA, the CDR3 is TGCGCCAGCAGCCAAGAAACCGGCAGGTCAGGTGGCTACACCTTC.

This chain joins TRBV24-1 and TRBJ2-7; D remains ambiguous. Deletions cut 2 bases from V and 3 bases from J, with 13 bases between. Germline V gene sequence: CDR1 KGHDR, CDR2 SFDVKD. This CDR3 region has 15 residues. In DNA form, the CDR3 reads TGTGCCACCAGTGATTGTCAGCAAAGAAACTACGAGCAGTACTTC. Its protein is CATSDCQQRNYEQYF.

Comment on this clonotype: One junction end does not reproduce the germline sequence, and a read error may be involved. This chain uses TRBV12-3 or TRBV12-4 with TRBJ2-7; D may be TRBD1 (7 bases). This CDR3 contains 15 residues. DNA for the CDR3: TGTGCCAGCAGTTTAAAGCAGGGGGGACCCTACGAGCGGTACTTC. Residues: CASSLKQGGPYERYF.

The chain carries TRBV27 and TRBJ1-2; 8 positions agree with TRBD1. CDR1 and CDR2 (germline): MNHEY, SMNVEV (reference sequence). The CDR3 runs to 13 residues. Losses at the gene ends were 5 bases for V and 7 bases for J; bases not matched to a gene: 6. The CDR3 DNA sequence: TGTGCCAGCAGTACGGGACAGGAGGGTGGCTACACCTTC. Its translation: CASSTGQEGGYTF.

This clonotype has only a few counts. The chain couples TRBV20-1 to TRBJ2-7; the match to TRBD1 covers 8 bases. There are 13 residues in the CDR3. V shed 1 base, J shed 6 bases, and the junction held 5 bases outside the gene matches. The V gene's germline CDR1 is DFQATT and CDR2 SNEGSKA (reference sequence). CDR3 in amino acids: CSARGTGPPEQYF. In nucleotides, the CDR3 is TGCAGTGCTAGAGGGACAGGGCCCCCCGAGCAGTACTTC.

CDR3 bases: TGTGCCATCAGTGCAGTAGCGGGAGGAGAGACCCAGTACTTC. Amino acid sequence: CAISAVAGGETQYF. The chain combines TRBV10-3 with TRBJ2-5, with 10 bases fitting TRBD2. The V and J ends lost 4 bases and 4 bases, in that order; junction bases with no gene match: 3. Germline lookup yields CDR1 ENHRY and CDR2 SYGVKD. This CDR3 contains 14 residues.

This clonotype was detected only a few times. CDR3 sequence: CASAKERYGYTF. The DNA for the CDR3 is TGTGCCAGCGCGAAGGAGCGGTATGGCTACACCTTC. The chain joins TRBV12-3 or TRBV12-4 to TRBJ1-2, with D unresolved. The CDR3 sequence is 12 residues long. Trimming removed 8 bases from V and 5 bases from J, with 12 bases in between.

This clonotype was detected only a few times. This chain joins TRBV3-1 and TRBJ2-7; tentatively, D is TRBD2 (6 bases). From germline, CDR1 is LGHDT and CDR2 YNNKEL (reference sequence). Deletions cut 5 bases from V and 6 bases from J, with 14 bases between. The CDR3 has 13 amino acids. Here the CDR3 DNA reads TGTGCCAGCAGCAAACCCGGACTAACCGAGCAGTACTTC. Encoded protein: CASSKPGLTEQYF.

The chain uses TRBV6-2 or TRBV6-3 and TRBJ2-1; TRBD2 agrees at 15 bases. Trimming at V came to 2 bases and at J to 7 bases, leaving 9 bases not matched to a gene. This CDR3 region has 18 residues. Germline CDR1 is MNHEY and CDR2 is SVGEGT. The CDR3 bases are TGTGCCAGCAGTTACAACTCGGGACTAGCGGGAGGACGGAATGAGCAGTTCTTC. It translates to CASSYNSGLAGGRNEQFF.

In this sample, this clonotype turned up a few times. The rearrangement joins TRBV6-1 to TRBJ2-3; 11 positions agree with TRBD2. The CDR3 sequence is 18 residues long. In germline, CDR1 is MNHNS, CDR2 SASEGT. V lost 6 bases, J lost 8 bases, and 19 bases stayed unmatched. This CDR3 reads CASRSTSGSGAATGTQYF. The DNA of the CDR3 is TGTGCCAGCAGGTCCACTAGCGGGAGCGGGGCCGCCACGGGTACGCAGTATTTT.

The V gene is TRBV27, the J gene TRBJ2-1; 10 bases line up with TRBD2. The J segment lost 11 bases and the V segment lost 3 bases, leaving 7 bases of the junction unmatched. Germline V lookup: CDR1 MNHEY, CDR2 SMNVEV (reference sequence). The CDR3 spans 14 residues. The CDR3 loop reads CASSLIAGGRKQFF. CDR3 DNA sequence: TGTGCCAGCAGTTTGATAGCGGGGGGCCGAAAGCAGTTCTTC.

This clonotype was detected only a few times. V usage is TRBV7-2 and J usage is TRBJ2-3; 9 nucleotides agree with TRBD2. This CDR3 has 15 residues. V trimming: 5 bases; J trimming: 9 bases; junction bases outside the gene matches: 12. In germline, CDR1 is SGHTA, CDR2 FQGNSA. CDR3 in amino acids: CASSPSGRNDMTQYF. The CDR3 DNA reads as TGTGCCAGCAGCCCAAGCGGGAGGAATGATATGACGCAGTATTTT.

This clonotype has just one count. This chain uses TRBV20-1 with TRBJ1-2; 8 bases fit TRBD1. J was trimmed by 6 bases and V by 3 bases; bases with no gene match: 6. The CDR3 loop spans 13 amino acids. Germline V gene sequence: CDR1 DFQATT, CDR2 SNEGSKA (reference sequence). The CDR3 DNA sequence: TGCAGTGCTAGTATGACAGGGGACCATGGCTACACCTTC. Translated: CSASMTGDHGYTF.

This rearrangement joins TRBV5-6 to TRBJ1-2; 7 nucleotides agree with TRBD1. CDR1 is SGHDT and CDR2 is YYEEEE in the germline V gene. CDR3 size: 15 residues. After removal of 1 base from V and 4 bases from J, the junction contained 7 bases not matched to a gene. CDR3 sequence (DNA): TGTGCCAGCAGCTTGCCTTTTGAGGGGGCCTATGGCTACACCTTC. It specifies CASSLPFEGAYGYTF.

This clonotype occurred a few times. The chain recombines TRBV20-1 with TRBJ2-5; D possibly corresponds to TRBD2 (6 bases). This CDR3 spans 17 amino acids. V lost 1 base, J lost 1 base, and 19 bases lay in between. Germline CDR1 is DFQATT and CDR2 is SNEGSKA (reference sequence). For the CDR3, the DNA is TGCAGTGCTAGAGTCCTTGGACTATCGGCCGTCCAAGAGACCCAGTACTTC. Amino acids: CSARVLGLSAVQETQYF.

The rearrangement links TRBV24-1 to TRBJ2-3; weak D call: TRBD2 (6 bases). The CDR3 totals 17 residues. The V gene's germline CDR1 is KGHDR and CDR2 SFDVKD. V was shortened by 3 bases and J by 1 base, with 16 bases between the two germline ends. The CDR3 coding sequence is TGTGCCACCAGTGATCCGACTAGATTGGGGGGCACAGATACGCAGTATTTT. Its translation is CATSDPTRLGGTDTQYF.

In its sample, this clonotype was seen a few times. This chain joins TRBV7-2 and TRBJ2-7; the match to TRBD1 covers 8 bases. CDR3 length equals 15 residues. V was pared by 2 bases and J by 2 bases, with 5 bases of the junction left unmatched. Germline V CDR1 and CDR2: SGHTA, FQGNSA. CDR3 sequence: CASSLRPDRAYEQYF. CDR3 nucleotide sequence: TGTGCCAGCAGCTTAAGACCGGACAGGGCCTACGAGCAGTACTTC.

J is TRBJ1-2 and V is TRBV10-3; D is undetermined. V was clipped by 6 bases and J by 5 bases, with 13 bases between them. The germline CDR1 and CDR2 sequences are ENHRY and SYGVKD. There are 13 residues in the CDR3. The CDR3 sequence: CAISVDRIYGYTF. The CDR3 DNA reads as TGTGCCATCAGCGTCGACCGGATTTATGGCTACACCTTC.

The genes are TRBV7-9 and TRBJ1-5; maybe TRBD1 (5 bases). V lost 5 bases and J lost 7, with 12 bases in between. CDR1 is SEHNR and CDR2 is FQNEAQ in the germline V gene (reference sequence). The CDR3 is 13 amino acids. The DNA for the CDR3 is TGTGCCAGCAGCGATCAGGGAGCCCAGCCCCAGCATTTT. Residues: CASSDQGAQPQHF.